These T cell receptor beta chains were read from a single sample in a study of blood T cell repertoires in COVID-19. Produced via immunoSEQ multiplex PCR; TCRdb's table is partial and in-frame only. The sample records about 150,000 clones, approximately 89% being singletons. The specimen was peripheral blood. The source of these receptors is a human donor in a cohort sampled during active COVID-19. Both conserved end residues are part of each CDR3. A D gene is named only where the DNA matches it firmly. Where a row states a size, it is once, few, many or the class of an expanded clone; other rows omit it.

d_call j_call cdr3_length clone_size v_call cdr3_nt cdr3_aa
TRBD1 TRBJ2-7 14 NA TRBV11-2 TGTGCCAGCAGCGCGCGGGACAGGGGGACCGAGCAGTACTTC CASSARDRGTEQYF
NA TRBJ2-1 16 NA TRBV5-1 TGCGCCAGCAGCTTGGCAGGACATAGCTCCTACAATGAGCAGTTCTTC CASSLAGHSSYNEQFF
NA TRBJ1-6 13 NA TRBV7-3 TGTGCCAGCAGCTTCCAGGGAGGTTCACCCCTCCACTTT CASSFQGGSPLHF
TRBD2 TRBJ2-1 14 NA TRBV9 TGTGCCAGCAGCGTAGCGGGACTAGCGGGTGAGCAGTTCTTC CASSVAGLAGEQFF
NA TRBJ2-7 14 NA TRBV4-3 TGCGCCAGCAGCTATAACAGGAACCTGTACGAGCAGTACTTC CASSYNRNLYEQYF
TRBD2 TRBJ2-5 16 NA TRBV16 TGTGCCAGCAGCCACGATAGCGGGGGTGGTCAAGAGACCCAGTACTTC CASSHDSGGGQETQYF
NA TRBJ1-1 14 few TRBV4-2 TGTGCCAGCAGCCAAGTACAGGTGAACACTGAAGCTTTCTTT CASSQVQVNTEAFF
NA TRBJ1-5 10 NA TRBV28 TGTGCCAGCCAGGATCAGCCCCAGCATTTT CASQDQPQHF
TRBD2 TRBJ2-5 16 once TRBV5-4 TGTGCCAGCAGCTTGGAACTAGCGGGGGATAGAGAGACCCAGTACTTC CASSLELAGDRETQYF
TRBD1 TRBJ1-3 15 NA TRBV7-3 TGTGCCAGCAGCTTAGACAGGGCCTCTGGAAACACCATATATTTT CASSLDRASGNTIYF
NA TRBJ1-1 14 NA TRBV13 TGTGCCAGCAGCGCAAAGGGACACAACACTGAAGCTTTCTTT CASSAKGHNTEAFF
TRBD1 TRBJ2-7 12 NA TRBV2 TGTGCCAGCAGTCGGGACAGGGACGAGCAGTACTTC CASSRDRDEQYF
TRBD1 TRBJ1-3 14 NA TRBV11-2 TGTGCCAGCAGCTCCCAGGGGGCGGGAAACACCATATATTTT CASSSQGAGNTIYF
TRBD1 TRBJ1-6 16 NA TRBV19 TGTGCCAGTAAGGGACAGAGGAGCTCCTATAATTCACCCCTCCACTTT CASKGQRSSYNSPLHF
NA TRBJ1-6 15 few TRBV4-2 TGTGCCAGCAGCCAAGACGGTACGAATAATTCACCCCTCCACTTT CASSQDGTNNSPLHF
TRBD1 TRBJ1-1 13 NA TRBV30 TGTGCCTACTACAGGGGGCTGGACACTGAAGCTTTCTTT CAYYRGLDTEAFF
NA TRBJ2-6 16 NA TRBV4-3 TGCGCCAGCAGCCAAGATATCAGCTCTGGGGCCAACGTCCTGACTTTC CASSQDISSGANVLTF
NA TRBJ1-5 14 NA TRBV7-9 TGTGCCAGCAGCCGATCCGCCGACAGTCAGCCCCAGCATTTT CASSRSADSQPQHF